The T cell receptor beta chain under discussion was sequenced for a study of blood T cell repertoires in COVID-19. Study in general: The United States, Italy and Spain supplied acute and convalescent COVID-19 samples. The cDNA or gDNA used as material had been derived from T cells, B-cell-depleted T cells, or PBMCs.

Original processing methods: Reference gene primer amplification gave estimated nucleated cell counts. Assay: immunoSEQ multiplex PCR; the TCRdb copy retains only in-frame clones and omits some. V, J and clone size derive from that table, while D and trimming were established from the DNA sequence. The top ten hold roughly 2.3% of the sample, which has about 110,000 clones, 88% seen once. The sequenced sample consisted of peripheral blood. This TCR derives from a human donor in a cohort sampled during active COVID-19.

The CDR3 coding sequence is TGTGCCAGCAGCTACAGCCGCAAAGCTTTCTTT. As protein: CASSYSRKAFF. V is TRBV2 and J is TRBJ1-1; D gene unclear. Between the trimmed V and J ends, which lost 6 bases and 9 bases, there was a span of 11 bases. From germline, CDR1 is SNHLY and CDR2 FYNNEI. The CDR3 has 11 amino acids.